The rows below give T cell receptor beta chains drawn from one sample of a study of T cells in Graves' hyperthyroidism and ophthalmopathy. Each CDR3 protein is one row after TCRdb ran MiXCR on the multiplex PCR reads. The data contain hundreds of thousands of distinct CDR3 sequences, approximately 40% of them singletons. The sample taken for sequencing was blood. The receptors were sampled from a middle-aged woman with Graves' hyperthyroidism. CDR3s include the opening cysteine and the closing phenylalanine or tryptophan. D genes are given only for firm matches. Size is stated for part of the rows, as once, few or many counts, or as a class when the clone is expanded.

size: few; J: TRBJ2-2; D: TRBD2; V: TRBV9; DNA: TGTGCCAGCAGCGTAAGGGTCCAGAGAGGACTAGCGGGCCCTAGGGACACCGGGGAGCTGTTTTTT; CDR3: CASSVRVQRGLAGPRDTGELFF
size: NA; J: TRBJ2-7; D: NA; V: TRBV5-1; DNA: TGCGCCAGCAGGGTCGAAAGGTCCTACGAGCAGTACTTC; CDR3: CASRVERSYEQYF
size: many; J: TRBJ2-5; D: NA; V: TRBV20-1; DNA: TGCAGTGCTAGAGATCAAGAGACCCAGTACTTC; CDR3: CSARDQETQYF
size: many; J: TRBJ1-1; D: NA; V: TRBV6-1; DNA: TGTGCCAGCAGTCCTCAGGAGTACACTGAAGCTTTCTTT; CDR3: CASSPQEYTEAFF
size: many; J: TRBJ1-2; D: NA; V: TRBV15; DNA: TGTGCCACCAGCAGAGATAAGGGGGGTCCTCGGGGCTACACCTTC; CDR3: CATSRDKGGPRGYTF
size: many; J: TRBJ1-2; D: NA; V: TRBV7-2; DNA: TGTGCCAGCAGCCTCCGAGGGGGAGGGGACTATGGCTACACCTTC; CDR3: CASSLRGGGDYGYTF
size: many; J: TRBJ2-5; D: TRBD2; V: TRBV29-1; DNA: TGCAGCGCCGGGACTAGCGGGGGTTTAGAGACCCAGTACTTC; CDR3: CSAGTSGGLETQYF
size: few; J: TRBJ1-1; D: NA; V: TRBV5-1; DNA: TGCGCCAGCAGCGCCGAACCTCAGGGCAGAACTGAAGCTTTCTTT; CDR3: CASSAEPQGRTEAFF
size: few; J: TRBJ1-3; D: NA; V: TRBV6-5; DNA: TGTGCCAGCAGTTACAACGGAGTCTCTGGAAACACCATATATTTT; CDR3: CASSYNGVSGNTIYF
size: many; J: TRBJ1-1; D: TRBD1; V: TRBV10-3; DNA: TGTGCCATCACCAGGGGGATCAACACTGAAGCTTTCTTT; CDR3: CAITRGINTEAFF
size: few; J: TRBJ1-1; D: NA; V: TRBV12-3/TRBV12-4; DNA: TGTGCCAGCAGTACAGTGCCCGAGAGTGAAGCTTTCTTT; CDR3: CASSTVPESEAFF
size: NA; J: TRBJ2-1; D: TRBD1; V: TRBV25-1; DNA: TGTGCCAGCAGCCGGGACAGGACTCGCTTCTTC; CDR3: CASSRDRTRFF
size: many; J: TRBJ2-7; D: NA; V: TRBV9; DNA: TGTGCCAGCAGCGTAGGAGGAGGACGGGGGACCTACGAGCAGTACTTC; CDR3: CASSVGGGRGTYEQYF
size: many; J: TRBJ1-3; D: NA; V: TRBV7-9; DNA: TGTGCCAGCAGCTTAGCGCTGGGCAGGGGATCTGGAAACACCATATATTTT; CDR3: CASSLALGRGSGNTIYF
size: NA; J: TRBJ1-2; D: NA; V: TRBV12-3/TRBV12-4; DNA: TGTGCCAGCACCTCCCGGACAGAACGGGGCTACACCTTC; CDR3: CASTSRTERGYTF
size: NA; J: TRBJ2-2; D: NA; V: TRBV19; DNA: TGTGCCGGTAGTATCCATCCCGGACAGACGAACACCGGGGAGCTGTTTTTT; CDR3: CAGSIHPGQTNTGELFF
size: NA; J: TRBJ1-2; D: NA; V: TRBV29-1; DNA: TGCAGCGTTGTTCGGGGGGGATTCGATGGCTACACCTTC; CDR3: CSVVRGGFDGYTF
size: many; J: TRBJ1-1; D: TRBD1; V: TRBV10-3; DNA: TGTGCCACAAATATGGACAGGGATGAAGCTTTCTTT; CDR3: CATNMDRDEAFF
size: NA; J: TRBJ2-1; D: NA; V: TRBV10-3; DNA: TGTGCCATCAGTGCGAGGACCGAGGGGGGGGTTGAGAATGAGCAGTTCTTC; CDR3: CAISARTEGGVENEQFF
size: few; J: TRBJ2-7; D: NA; V: TRBV7-9; DNA: TGTGCCAGCAGTCCAGCCCCAGGGCCGGGCTACGAGCAGTACTTC; CDR3: CASSPAPGPGYEQYF
size: NA; J: TRBJ1-2; D: TRBD1; V: TRBV7-2; DNA: TGTGCCAGCAGCCACGGAAGGACAGGGGGGTACTATGGCTACACCTTC; CDR3: CASSHGRTGGYYGYTF
size: few; J: TRBJ2-7; D: TRBD1; V: TRBV20-1; DNA: TGCAGTGCTGACTGGGACAGGGGTCTCTCCTACGAGCAGTACTTC; CDR3: CSADWDRGLSYEQYF
size: few; J: TRBJ2-7; D: NA; V: TRBV25-1; DNA: TGTGCCAGCAGTAACGGGACTCCTCTAAGGGAGCAGTACTTC; CDR3: CASSNGTPLREQYF
size: NA; J: TRBJ1-2; D: TRBD1; V: TRBV6-5; DNA: TGTGCCAGCAGTTACGGATGGACAGGGCCCATAAACTATGGCTACACCTTC; CDR3: CASSYGWTGPINYGYTF
size: NA; J: TRBJ1-2; D: TRBD1; V: TRBV6-6; DNA: TGTGCCAGCGACAGGGAGCATAACTATGGCTACACCTTC; CDR3: CASDREHNYGYTF
size: NA; J: TRBJ1-6; D: NA; V: TRBV6-1; DNA: TGTGCCAGCAGTCGGGCCGGACGGACGAGCTCCTATAATTCACCCCTCCACTTT; CDR3: CASSRAGRTSSYNSPLHF
size: NA; J: TRBJ1-2; D: NA; V: TRBV14; DNA: TGTGCCAGCAGCCAAGCGGGGAAGGCAGACTATGGCTACACCTTC; CDR3: CASSQAGKADYGYTF
size: NA; J: TRBJ2-7; D: TRBD1; V: TRBV6-1; DNA: TGTGCCAGCACCCGGACAGGGGGGGTATACGAGCAGTACTTC; CDR3: CASTRTGGVYEQYF
size: NA; J: TRBJ2-7; D: TRBD1; V: TRBV20-1; DNA: TGCAGTGCTAGAGGTCGGACAGGGGCGCAGGGACGGCAGTACTTC; CDR3: CSARGRTGAQGRQYF
size: many; J: TRBJ2-7; D: TRBD1; V: TRBV7-2; DNA: TGTGCCAGCAGCATCGGACAGGGAACCTACGAGCAGTACTTC; CDR3: CASSIGQGTYEQYF
size: few; J: TRBJ1-4; D: NA; V: TRBV29-1; DNA: TGCAGCGGCGGTGCAACTAATGAAAAACTGTTTTTT; CDR3: CSGGATNEKLFF
size: NA; J: TRBJ2-7; D: TRBD1; V: TRBV10-3; DNA: TGTGCCATCAGTGTGAGGGGACAGGGTGGCAATGAGCAGTACTTC; CDR3: CAISVRGQGGNEQYF
size: many; J: TRBJ1-6; D: NA; V: TRBV6-5; DNA: TGTGCCAGCACCCGAGGAAAGCGAATCTCACCCCTCCACTTT; CDR3: CASTRGKRISPLHF
size: few; J: TRBJ1-6; D: TRBD1; V: TRBV7-6; DNA: TGTGCCAGCAACTTAACAGGGGATAATTCACCCCTCCACTTT; CDR3: CASNLTGDNSPLHF
size: NA; J: TRBJ2-7; D: NA; V: TRBV5-1; DNA: TGCGCCAGCAGTTCTGCGGGCGCCTACGAGCAGTACTTC; CDR3: CASSSAGAYEQYF
size: few; J: TRBJ1-2; D: NA; V: TRBV30; DNA: TGTGCCTGGAGTGGCGGCGCGATCTATGGCTACACCTTC; CDR3: CAWSGGAIYGYTF
size: few; J: TRBJ2-3; D: TRBD1; V: TRBV7-2; DNA: TGTGCCAGCAGCTTTTCCGGACAGGGCACAGATACGCAGTATTTT; CDR3: CASSFSGQGTDTQYF
size: NA; J: TRBJ1-5; D: NA; V: TRBV19; DNA: TGTGCCAGTAGTATAGGCGTGGGCGGTTGGCAGCCCCAGCATTTT; CDR3: CASSIGVGGWQPQHF
size: few; J: TRBJ1-5; D: NA; V: TRBV6-1; DNA: TGTGCCAGCAGGGAAGAGATCGGCTCAGTGCAGCCCCAGCATTTT; CDR3: CASREEIGSVQPQHF